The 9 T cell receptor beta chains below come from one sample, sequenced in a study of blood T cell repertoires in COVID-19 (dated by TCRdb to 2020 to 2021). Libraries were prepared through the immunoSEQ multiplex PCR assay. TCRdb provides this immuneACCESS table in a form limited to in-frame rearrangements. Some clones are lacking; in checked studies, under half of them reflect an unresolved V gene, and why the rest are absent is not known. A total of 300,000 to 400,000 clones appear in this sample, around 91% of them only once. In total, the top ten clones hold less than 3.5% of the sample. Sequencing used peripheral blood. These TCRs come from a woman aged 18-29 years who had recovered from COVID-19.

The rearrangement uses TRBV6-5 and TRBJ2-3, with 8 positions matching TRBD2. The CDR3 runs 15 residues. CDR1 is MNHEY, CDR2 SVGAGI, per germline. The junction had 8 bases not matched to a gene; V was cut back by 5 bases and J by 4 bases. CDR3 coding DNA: TGTGCCAGCAGTCCACCGGGGGGGATCTCAGATACGCAGTATTTT. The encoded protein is CASSPPGGISDTQYF.

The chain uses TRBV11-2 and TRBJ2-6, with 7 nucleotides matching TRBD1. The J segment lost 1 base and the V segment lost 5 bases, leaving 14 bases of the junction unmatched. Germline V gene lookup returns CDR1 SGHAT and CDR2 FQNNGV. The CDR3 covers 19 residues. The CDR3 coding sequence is TGTGCCAGCAGCCCCTGGGACAGCAACATGATATCTGGGGCCAACGTCCTGACTTTC. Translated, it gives CASSPWDSNMISGANVLTF.

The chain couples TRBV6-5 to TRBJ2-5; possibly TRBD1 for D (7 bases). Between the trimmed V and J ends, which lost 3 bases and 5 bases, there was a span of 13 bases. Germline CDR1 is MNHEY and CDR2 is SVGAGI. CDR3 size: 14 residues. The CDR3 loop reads CASSYAGGLETQYF. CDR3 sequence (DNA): TGTGCCAGCAGTTATGCAGGGGGGTTGGAGACCCAGTACTTC.

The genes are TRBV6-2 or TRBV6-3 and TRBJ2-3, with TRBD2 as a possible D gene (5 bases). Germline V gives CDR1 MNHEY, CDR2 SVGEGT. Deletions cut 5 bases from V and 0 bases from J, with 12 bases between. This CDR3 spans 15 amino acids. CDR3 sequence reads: CASSPGLLSTDTQYF. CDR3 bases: TGTGCCAGCAGTCCCGGACTTTTAAGCACAGATACGCAGTATTTT.

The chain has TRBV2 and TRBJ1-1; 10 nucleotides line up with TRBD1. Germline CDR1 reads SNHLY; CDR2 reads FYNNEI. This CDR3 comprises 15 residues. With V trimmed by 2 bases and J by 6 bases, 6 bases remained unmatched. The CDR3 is CASSESGQGLPEAFF. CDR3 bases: TGTGCCAGCAGTGAATCGGGACAGGGGTTACCTGAAGCTTTCTTT.

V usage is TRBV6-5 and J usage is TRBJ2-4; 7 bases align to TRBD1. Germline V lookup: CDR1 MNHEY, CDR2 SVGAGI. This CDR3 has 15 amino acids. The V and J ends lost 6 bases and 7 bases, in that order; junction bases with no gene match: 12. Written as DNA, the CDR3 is TGTGCCAGCAGCCCCGGGACAGCTAAAGGGAACATTCAGTACTTC. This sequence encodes CASSPGTAKGNIQYF.

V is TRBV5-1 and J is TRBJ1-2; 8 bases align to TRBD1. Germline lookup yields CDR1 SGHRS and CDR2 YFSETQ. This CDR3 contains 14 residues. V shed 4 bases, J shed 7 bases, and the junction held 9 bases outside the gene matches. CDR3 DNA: TGCGCCAGCAGCCCGACAGGGGCGCGGTCTGGCTACACCTTC. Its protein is CASSPTGARSGYTF.

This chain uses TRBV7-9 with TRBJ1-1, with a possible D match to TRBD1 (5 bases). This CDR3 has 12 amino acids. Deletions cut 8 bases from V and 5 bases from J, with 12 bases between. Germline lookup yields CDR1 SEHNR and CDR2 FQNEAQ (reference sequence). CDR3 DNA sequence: TGTGCCAGCGGGCTGGGGCAGACTGAAGCTTTCTTT. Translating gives CASGLGQTEAFF.

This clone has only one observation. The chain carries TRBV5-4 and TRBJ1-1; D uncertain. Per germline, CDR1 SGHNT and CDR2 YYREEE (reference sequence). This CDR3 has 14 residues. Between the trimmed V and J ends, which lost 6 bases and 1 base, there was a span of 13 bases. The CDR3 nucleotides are TGTGCCAGCACCCCGATCCGGGGGAACACTGAAGCTTTCTTT. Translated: CASTPIRGNTEAFF.